This entry describes one TCR beta chain. This sample is part of a study of blood T cell repertoires in COVID-19. About the research overall: PBMCs, B-cell-depleted T cells, or T cells were the source of the cDNA or gDNA that made up the material.

Germline assignment: CDR1 LNHDA and CDR2 SQIVND (reference sequence). The V and J ends lost 7 bases and 1 base, in that order; junction bases with no gene match: 5. There are 14 residues in the CDR3. Participant-given clinical history determined each cohort assignment. TCRdb's copy holds only in-frame clones and misses some; the assay was immunoSEQ multiplex PCR. The sample carries approximately 300,000 clones, under 90% recorded once. Sequenced input: PBMCs or T cells enriched from blood (not recorded which). This TCR derives from a man aged 60 to 75 who had recovered from COVID-19. The gene calls are TRBV19 and TRBJ1-1, with 8 bases identical to TRBD1. This CDR3 is CASKTGEANTEAFF. The CDR3 nucleotides read TGTGCCAGTAAGACAGGGGAGGCGAACACTGAAGCTTTCTTT.